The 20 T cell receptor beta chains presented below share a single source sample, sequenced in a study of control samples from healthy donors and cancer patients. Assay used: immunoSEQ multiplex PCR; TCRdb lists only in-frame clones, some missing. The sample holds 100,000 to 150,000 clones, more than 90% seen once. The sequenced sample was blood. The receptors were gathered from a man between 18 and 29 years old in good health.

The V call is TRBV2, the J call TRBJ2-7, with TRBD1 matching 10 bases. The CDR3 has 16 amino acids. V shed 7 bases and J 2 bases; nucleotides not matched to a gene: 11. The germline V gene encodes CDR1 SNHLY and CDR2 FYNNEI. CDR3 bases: TGTGCCAGCAAGGGGGACAGGGGTCATCCTCCCTACGAGCAGTACTTC. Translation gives CASKGDRGHPPYEQYF.

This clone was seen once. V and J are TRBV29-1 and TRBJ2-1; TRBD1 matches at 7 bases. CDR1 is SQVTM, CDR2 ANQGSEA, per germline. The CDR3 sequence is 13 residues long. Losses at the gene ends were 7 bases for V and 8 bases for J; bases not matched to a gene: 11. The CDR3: CSAQGVGKDEQFF. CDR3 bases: TGCAGCGCCCAGGGGGTAGGTAAGGATGAGCAGTTCTTC.

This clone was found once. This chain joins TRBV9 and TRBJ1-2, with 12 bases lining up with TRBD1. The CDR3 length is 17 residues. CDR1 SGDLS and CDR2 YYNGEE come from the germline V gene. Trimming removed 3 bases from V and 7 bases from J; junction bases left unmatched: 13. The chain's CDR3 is CASSAIGTGGASGGYTF. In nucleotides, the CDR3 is TGTGCCAGCAGCGCCATAGGGACAGGGGGCGCTTCGGGTGGCTACACCTTC. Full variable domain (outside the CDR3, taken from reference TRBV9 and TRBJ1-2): DSGVTQTPKHLITATGQRVTLRCSPRSGDLSVYWYQQSLDQGLQFLIQYYNGEERAKGNILERFSAQQFPDLHSELNLSSLELGDSALYFCASSAIGTGGASGGYTFGSGTRLTVV.

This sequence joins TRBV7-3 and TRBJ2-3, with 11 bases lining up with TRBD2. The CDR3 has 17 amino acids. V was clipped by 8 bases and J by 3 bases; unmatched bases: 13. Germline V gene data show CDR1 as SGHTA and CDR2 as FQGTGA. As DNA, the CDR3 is TGTGCCAGCTCATTAGCGGGGGGGCCAGGGAGGACAGATACGCAGTATTTT. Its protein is CASSLAGGPGRTDTQYF.

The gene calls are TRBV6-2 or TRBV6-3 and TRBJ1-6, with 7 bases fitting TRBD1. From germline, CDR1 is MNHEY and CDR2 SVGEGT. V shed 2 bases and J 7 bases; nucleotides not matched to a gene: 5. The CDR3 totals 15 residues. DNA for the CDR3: TGTGCCAGCAGTTACGCCGGGACAGCGAATTCACCCCTCCACTTT. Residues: CASSYAGTANSPLHF.

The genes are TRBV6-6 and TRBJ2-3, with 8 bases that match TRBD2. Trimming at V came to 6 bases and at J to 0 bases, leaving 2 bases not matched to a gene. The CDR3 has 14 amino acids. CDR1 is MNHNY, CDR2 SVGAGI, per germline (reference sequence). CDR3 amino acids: CASRPGGSTDTQYF. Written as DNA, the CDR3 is TGTGCCAGCAGACCGGGGGGGAGCACAGATACGCAGTATTTT.

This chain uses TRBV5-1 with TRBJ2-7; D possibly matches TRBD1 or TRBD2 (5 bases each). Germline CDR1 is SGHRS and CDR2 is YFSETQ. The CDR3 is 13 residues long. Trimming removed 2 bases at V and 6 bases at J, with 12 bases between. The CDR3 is CASSFIQGPEQYF. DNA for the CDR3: TGCGCCAGCAGCTTCATTCAGGGACCCGAGCAGTACTTC.

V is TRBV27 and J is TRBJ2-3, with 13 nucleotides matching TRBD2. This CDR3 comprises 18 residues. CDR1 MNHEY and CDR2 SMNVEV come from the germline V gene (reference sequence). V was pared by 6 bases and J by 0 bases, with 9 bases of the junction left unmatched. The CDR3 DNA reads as TGTGCCAGCAGACTCAGGACTAGCGGGGGTCTTAGCACAGATACGCAGTATTTT. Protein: CASRLRTSGGLSTDTQYF.

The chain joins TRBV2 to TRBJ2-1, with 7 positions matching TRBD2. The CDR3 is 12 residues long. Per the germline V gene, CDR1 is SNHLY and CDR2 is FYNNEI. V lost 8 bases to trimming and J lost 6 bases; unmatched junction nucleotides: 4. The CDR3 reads CASGTITNEQFF. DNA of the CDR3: TGTGCCAGCGGGACTATAACCAATGAGCAGTTCTTC.

For the CDR3, the DNA is TGTGCCATCAGTGAGTCGGGTCAGGGTACGAATGGCTACACCTTC. Protein product: CAISESGQGTNGYTF. V is TRBV10-3 and J is TRBJ1-2; possibly TRBD1 for D (5 bases). In germline, CDR1 is ENHRY, CDR2 SYGVKD. CDR3 length: 15 amino acids. The V gene lost 0 bases and the J gene lost 6 bases, with 14 bases spanning the gap.

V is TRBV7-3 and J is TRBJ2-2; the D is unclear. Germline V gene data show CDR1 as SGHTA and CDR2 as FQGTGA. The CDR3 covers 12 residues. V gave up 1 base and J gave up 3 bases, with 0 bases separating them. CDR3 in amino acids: CASSLNTGELFF. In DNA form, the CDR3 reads TGTGCCAGCAGCTTAAACACCGGGGAGCTGTTTTTT.

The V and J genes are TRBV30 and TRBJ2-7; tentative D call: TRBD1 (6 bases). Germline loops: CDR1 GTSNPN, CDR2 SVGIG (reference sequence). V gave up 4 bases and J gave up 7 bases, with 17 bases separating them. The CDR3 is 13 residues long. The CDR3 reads CAWKDRRIGEQYF. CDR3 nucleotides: TGTGCCTGGAAAGACAGGAGAATTGGGGAGCAGTACTTC.

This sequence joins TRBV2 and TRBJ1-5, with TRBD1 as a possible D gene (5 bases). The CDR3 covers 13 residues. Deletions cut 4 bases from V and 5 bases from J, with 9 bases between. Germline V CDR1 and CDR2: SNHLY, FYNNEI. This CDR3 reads CASSGDGDQPQHF. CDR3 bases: TGTGCCAGCAGTGGGGACGGGGATCAGCCCCAGCATTTT. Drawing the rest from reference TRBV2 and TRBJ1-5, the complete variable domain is EPEVTQTPSHQVTQMGQEVILRCVPISNHLYFYWYRQILGQKVEFLVSFYNNEISEKSEIFDDQFSVERPDGSNFTLKIRSTKLEDSAMYFCASSGDGDQPQHFGDGTRLSIL.

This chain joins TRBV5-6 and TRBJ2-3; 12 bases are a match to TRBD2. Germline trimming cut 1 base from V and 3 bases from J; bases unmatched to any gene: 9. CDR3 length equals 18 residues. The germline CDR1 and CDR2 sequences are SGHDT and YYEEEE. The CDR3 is CASSLYGLAGRGTDTQYF. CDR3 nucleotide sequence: TGTGCCAGCAGCTTGTACGGACTAGCGGGGAGGGGGACAGATACGCAGTATTTT.

The CDR3 DNA is TGCGCCAGCAGCCTGCGTTTTAAACCGAGGGAGACCCAGTACTTC. Its protein is CASSLRFKPRETQYF. The chain carries TRBV4-1 and TRBJ2-5, with D hard to call. CDR3 size: 15 residues. The V gene's germline CDR1 is MGHRA and CDR2 YSYEKL. The V end was cut by 4 bases, the J end by 5 bases, with 17 bases between.

CDR3 sequence: CASSGLAGGRETQYF. The CDR3, as DNA: TGTGCCAGCAGCGGACTAGCGGGGGGGAGAGAGACCCAGTACTTC. This sequence joins TRBV6-1 and TRBJ2-5, with 15 bases lining up with TRBD2. Per the germline V gene, CDR1 is MNHNS and CDR2 is SASEGT. The CDR3 length is 15 residues. V dropped 6 bases and J dropped 4; count of bases not matched to a gene: 3.

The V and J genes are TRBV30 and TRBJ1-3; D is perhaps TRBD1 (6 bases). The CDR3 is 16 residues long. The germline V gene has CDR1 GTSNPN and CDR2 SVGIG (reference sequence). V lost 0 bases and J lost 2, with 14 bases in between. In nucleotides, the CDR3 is TGTGCCTGGAGTGTGCGGGGCAGGGGCGCTGGAAACACCATATATTTT. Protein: CAWSVRGRGAGNTIYF.

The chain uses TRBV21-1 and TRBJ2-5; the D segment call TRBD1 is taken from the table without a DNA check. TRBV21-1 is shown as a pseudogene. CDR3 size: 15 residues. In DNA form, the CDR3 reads TGTGCCAGCAGCAAAGCGGACAGGCTCTCGGGGACCCAGTACTTC. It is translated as CASSKADRLSGTQYF.

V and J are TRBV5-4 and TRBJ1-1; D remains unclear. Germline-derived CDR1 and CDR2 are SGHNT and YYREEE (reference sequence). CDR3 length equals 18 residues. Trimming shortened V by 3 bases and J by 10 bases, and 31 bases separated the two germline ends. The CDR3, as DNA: TGTGCCAGCAGCTGGGGTCGTTCCTTGGGTCGGACGGTACTAGGAGCTTTCTTT. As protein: CASSWGRSLGRTVLGAFF.

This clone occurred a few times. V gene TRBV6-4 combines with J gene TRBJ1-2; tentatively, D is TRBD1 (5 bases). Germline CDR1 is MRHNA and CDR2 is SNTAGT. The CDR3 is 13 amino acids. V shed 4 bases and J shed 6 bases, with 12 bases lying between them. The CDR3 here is CASSGDGVDGYTF. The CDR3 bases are TGTGCCAGCAGTGGGGACGGAGTCGATGGCTACACCTTC.